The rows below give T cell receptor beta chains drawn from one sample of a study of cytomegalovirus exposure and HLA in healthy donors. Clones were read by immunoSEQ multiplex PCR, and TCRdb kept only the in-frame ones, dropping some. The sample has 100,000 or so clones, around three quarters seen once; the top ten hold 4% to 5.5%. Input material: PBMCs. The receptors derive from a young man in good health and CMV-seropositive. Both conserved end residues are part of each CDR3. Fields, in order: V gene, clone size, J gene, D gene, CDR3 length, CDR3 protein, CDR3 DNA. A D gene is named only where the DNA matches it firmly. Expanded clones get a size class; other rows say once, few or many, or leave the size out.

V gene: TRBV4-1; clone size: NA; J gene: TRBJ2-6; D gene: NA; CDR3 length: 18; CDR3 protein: CASSQADSRSSGANVLTF; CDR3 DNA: TGCGCCAGCAGCCAGGCGGACAGTAGAAGCTCTGGGGCCAACGTCCTGACTTTC
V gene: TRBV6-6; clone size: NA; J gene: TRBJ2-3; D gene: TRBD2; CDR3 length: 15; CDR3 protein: CASSPLAGESDTQYF; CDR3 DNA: TGTGCCAGCAGTCCCCTAGCGGGAGAGTCAGATACGCAGTATTTT
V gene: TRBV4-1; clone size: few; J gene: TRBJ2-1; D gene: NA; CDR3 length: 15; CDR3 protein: CASSQVGGANNEQFF; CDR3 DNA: TGCGCCAGCAGCCAAGTAGGAGGGGCGAACAATGAGCAGTTCTTC
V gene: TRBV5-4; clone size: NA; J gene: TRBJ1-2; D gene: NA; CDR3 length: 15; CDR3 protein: CASSLGDTFNYGYTF; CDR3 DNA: TGTGCCAGCAGCTTGGGTGACACTTTTAACTATGGCTACACCTTC
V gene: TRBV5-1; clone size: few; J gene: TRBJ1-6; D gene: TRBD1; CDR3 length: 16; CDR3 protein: CASSLSMGQGNSPLHF; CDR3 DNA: TGCGCCAGCAGCTTGTCTATGGGACAGGGGAACTCACCCCTCCACTTT
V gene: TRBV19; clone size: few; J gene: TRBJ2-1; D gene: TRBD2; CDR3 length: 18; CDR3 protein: CASSILGTSGPSYNEQFF; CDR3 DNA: TGTGCCAGTAGTATACTTGGGACTAGCGGGCCATCCTACAATGAGCAGTTCTTC
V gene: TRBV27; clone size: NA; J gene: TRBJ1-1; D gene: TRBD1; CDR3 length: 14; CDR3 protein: CASSLDRRGAEAFF; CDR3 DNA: TGTGCCAGCAGTTTGGACAGGAGGGGGGCTGAAGCTTTCTTT
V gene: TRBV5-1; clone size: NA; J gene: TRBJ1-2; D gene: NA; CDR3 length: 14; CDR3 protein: CASSLAGRAHGYTF; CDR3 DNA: TGCGCCAGCAGCTTGGCCGGCAGGGCACATGGCTACACCTTC
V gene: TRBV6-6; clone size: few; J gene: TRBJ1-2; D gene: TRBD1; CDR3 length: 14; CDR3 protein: CASSPTGGARGYTF; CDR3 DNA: TGTGCCAGCAGTCCGACAGGGGGCGCGAGAGGCTACACCTTC
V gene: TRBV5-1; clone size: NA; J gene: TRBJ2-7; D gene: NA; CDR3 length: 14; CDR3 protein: CASSTTGWAYEQYF; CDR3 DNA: TGCGCCAGCAGCACGACAGGTTGGGCCTACGAGCAGTACTTC
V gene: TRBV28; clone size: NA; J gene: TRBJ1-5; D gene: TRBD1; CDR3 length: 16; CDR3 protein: CASSLSGTGGRQPQHF; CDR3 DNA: TGTGCCAGCAGTTTAAGCGGGACAGGGGGCCGTCAGCCCCAGCATTTT
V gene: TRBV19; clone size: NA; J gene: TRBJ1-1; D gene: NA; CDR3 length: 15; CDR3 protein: CASSIGTGRDTEAFF; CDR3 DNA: TGTGCCAGTAGTATAGGGACGGGAAGAGACACTGAAGCTTTCTTT
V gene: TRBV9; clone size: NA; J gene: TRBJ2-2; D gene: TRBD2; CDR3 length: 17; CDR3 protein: CASSSSGGPKNTGELFF; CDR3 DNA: TGTGCCAGCAGCTCTAGCGGGGGGCCCAAGAACACCGGGGAGCTGTTTTTT
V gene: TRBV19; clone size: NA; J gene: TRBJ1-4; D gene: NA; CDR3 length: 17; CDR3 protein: CASSAGTSFPTNEKLFF; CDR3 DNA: TGTGCCAGTAGTGCCGGGACTTCCTTTCCAACTAATGAAAAACTGTTTTTT
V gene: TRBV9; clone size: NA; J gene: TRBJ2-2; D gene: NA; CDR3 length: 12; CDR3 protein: CASSQFTGELFF; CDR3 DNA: TGTGCCAGCAGCCAATTTACCGGGGAGCTGTTTTTT
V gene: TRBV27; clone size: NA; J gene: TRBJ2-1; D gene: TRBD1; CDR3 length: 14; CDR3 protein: CASSFRTGGNEQFF; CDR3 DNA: TGTGCCAGCAGTTTTAGGACAGGGGGCAATGAGCAGTTCTTC
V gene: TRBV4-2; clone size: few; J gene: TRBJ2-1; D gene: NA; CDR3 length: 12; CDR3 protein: CASSRIYNEQFF; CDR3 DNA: TGTGCCAGCAGCCGTATTTACAATGAGCAGTTCTTC
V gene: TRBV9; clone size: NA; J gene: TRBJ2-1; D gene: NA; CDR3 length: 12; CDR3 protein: CASSPPLNEQFF; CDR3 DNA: TGTGCCAGCAGCCCTCCCCTCAATGAGCAGTTCTTC
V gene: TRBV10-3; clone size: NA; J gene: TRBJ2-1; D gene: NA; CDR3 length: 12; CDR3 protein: CAISESGYEQFF; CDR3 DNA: TGTGCCATCAGTGAGTCTGGCTATGAGCAGTTCTTC
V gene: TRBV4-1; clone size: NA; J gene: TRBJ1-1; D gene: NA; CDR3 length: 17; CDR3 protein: CASSSVGGGGSWTEAFF; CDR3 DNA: TGCGCCAGCAGCAGCGTGGGGGGGGGAGGTTCATGGACTGAAGCTTTCTTT
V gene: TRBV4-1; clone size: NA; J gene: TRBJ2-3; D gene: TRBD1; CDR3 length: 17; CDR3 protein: CASSHPGKGASTDTQYF; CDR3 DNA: TGCGCCAGCAGCCACCCCGGAAAGGGGGCCAGCACAGATACGCAGTATTTT
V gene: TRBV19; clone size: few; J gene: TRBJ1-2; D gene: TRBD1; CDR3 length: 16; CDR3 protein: CASSPGWDRNDYGYTF; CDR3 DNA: TGTGCCAGTAGTCCGGGATGGGACAGGAACGACTATGGCTACACCTTC
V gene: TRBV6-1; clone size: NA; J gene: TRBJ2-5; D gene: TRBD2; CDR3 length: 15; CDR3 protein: CASSELAGGPETQYF; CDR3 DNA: TGTGCCAGCAGTGAACTAGCGGGGGGGCCAGAGACCCAGTACTTC
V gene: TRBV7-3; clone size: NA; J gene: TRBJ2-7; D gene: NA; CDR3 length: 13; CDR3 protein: CASSSTRGGEQYF; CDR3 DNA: TGTGCCAGCAGCTCCACGAGGGGAGGCGAGCAGTACTTC
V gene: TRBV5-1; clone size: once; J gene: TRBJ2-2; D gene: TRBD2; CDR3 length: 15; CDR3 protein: CASSFRDGGTGELFF; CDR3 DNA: TGCGCCAGCAGCTTTCGGGACGGGGGGACCGGGGAGCTGTTTTTT
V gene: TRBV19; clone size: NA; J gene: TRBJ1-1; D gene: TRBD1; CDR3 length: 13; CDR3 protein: CASSMVDRGKSFF; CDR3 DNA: TGTGCCAGTAGTATGGTGGACAGGGGGAAATCTTTCTTT
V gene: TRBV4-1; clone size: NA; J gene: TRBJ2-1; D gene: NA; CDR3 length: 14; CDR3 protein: CASSPPVVYNEQFF; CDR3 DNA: TGCGCCAGCAGCCCCCCCGTAGTCTACAATGAGCAGTTCTTC
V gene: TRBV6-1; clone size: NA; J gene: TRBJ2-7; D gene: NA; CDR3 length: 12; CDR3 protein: CASRAGLYEQYF; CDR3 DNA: TGTGCCAGCAGAGCAGGTCTCTACGAGCAGTACTTC
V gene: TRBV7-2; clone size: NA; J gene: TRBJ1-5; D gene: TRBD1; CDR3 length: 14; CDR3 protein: CASSVGQGNQPQHF; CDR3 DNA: TGTGCCAGCAGCGTTGGACAGGGCAATCAGCCCCAGCATTTT
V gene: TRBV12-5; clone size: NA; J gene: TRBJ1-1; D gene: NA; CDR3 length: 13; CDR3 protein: CASGLQENTEAFF; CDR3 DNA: TGTGCTAGTGGTTTACAGGAGAACACTGAAGCTTTCTTT
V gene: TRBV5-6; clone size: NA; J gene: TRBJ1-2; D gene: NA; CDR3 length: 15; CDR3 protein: CASSLGEVLSYGYTF; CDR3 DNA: TGTGCCAGCAGCTTGGGGGAGGTCTTGTCCTATGGCTACACCTTC
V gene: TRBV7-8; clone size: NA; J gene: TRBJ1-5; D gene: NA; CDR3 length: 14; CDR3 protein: CASSFGFSNQPQHF; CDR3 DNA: TGTGCCAGCAGCTTTGGCTTTAGCAATCAGCCCCAGCATTTT
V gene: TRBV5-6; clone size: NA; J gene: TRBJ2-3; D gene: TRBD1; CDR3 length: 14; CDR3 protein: CASSSDRAPDTQYF; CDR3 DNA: TGTGCCAGCAGCTCCGACAGGGCCCCAGATACGCAGTATTTT
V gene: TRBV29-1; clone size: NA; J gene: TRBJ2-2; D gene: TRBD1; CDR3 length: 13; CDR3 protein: CSVDRGRSGELFF; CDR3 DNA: TGCAGCGTTGACAGGGGGCGTAGCGGGGAGCTGTTTTTT
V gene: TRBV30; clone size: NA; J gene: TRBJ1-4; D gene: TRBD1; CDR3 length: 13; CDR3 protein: CAWSGTGVEKLFF; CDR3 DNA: TGTGCCTGGAGTGGGACAGGAGTTGAAAAACTGTTTTTT
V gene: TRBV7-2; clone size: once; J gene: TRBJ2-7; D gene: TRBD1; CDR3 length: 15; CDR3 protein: CVSSQGQGAPYEQYF; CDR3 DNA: TGTGTCAGCAGCCAAGGACAGGGAGCCCCCTACGAGCAGTACTTC
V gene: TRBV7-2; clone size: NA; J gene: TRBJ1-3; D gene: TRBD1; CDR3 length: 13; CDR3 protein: CASSSDRGNTIYF; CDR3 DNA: TGTGCCAGCAGCTCGGACAGGGGAAACACCATATATTTT
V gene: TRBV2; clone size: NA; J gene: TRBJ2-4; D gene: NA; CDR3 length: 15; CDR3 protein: CASVAEKIAKNIQYF; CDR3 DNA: TGTGCCAGCGTGGCGGAGAAAATAGCCAAAAACATTCAGTACTTC
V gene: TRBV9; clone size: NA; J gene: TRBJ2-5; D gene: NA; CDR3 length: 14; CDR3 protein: CASSFKDSRETQYF; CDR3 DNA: TGTGCCAGCAGCTTTAAGGACTCCCGTGAGACCCAGTACTTC
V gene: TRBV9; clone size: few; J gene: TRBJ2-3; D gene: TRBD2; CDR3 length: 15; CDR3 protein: CASSVVAGRGDTQYF; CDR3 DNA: TGTGCCAGCAGCGTAGTAGCGGGGCGGGGAGATACGCAGTATTTT
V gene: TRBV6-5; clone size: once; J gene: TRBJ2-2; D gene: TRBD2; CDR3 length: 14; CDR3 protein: CASSLAGGAGELFF; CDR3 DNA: TGTGCCAGCAGCCTAGCGGGAGGGGCCGGGGAGCTGTTTTTT
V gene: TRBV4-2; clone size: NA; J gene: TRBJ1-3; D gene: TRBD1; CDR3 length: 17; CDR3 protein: CASSQFSSGTGGNTIYF; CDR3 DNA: TGTGCCAGCAGCCAATTTAGCTCCGGGACAGGGGGAAACACCATATATTTT
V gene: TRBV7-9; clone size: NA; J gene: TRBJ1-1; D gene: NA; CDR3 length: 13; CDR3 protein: CASSLATGTEAFF; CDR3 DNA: TGTGCCAGCAGCTTAGCGACCGGGACTGAAGCTTTCTTT
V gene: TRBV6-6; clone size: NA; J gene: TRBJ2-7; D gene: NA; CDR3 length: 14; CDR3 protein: CASSSRDSTYEQYF; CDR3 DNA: TGTGCCAGCAGTTCCCGGGACTCTACCTACGAGCAGTACTTC
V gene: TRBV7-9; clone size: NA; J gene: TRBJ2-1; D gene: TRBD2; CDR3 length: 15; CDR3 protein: CASSSRGGENNEQFF; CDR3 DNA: TGTGCCAGCAGTTCCCGGGGGGGTGAGAACAATGAGCAGTTCTTC
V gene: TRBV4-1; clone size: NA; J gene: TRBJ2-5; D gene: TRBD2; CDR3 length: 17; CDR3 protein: CASSLHESSGVLETQYF; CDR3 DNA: TGCGCCAGCAGCCTCCACGAGTCTAGCGGGGTACTAGAGACCCAGTACTTC
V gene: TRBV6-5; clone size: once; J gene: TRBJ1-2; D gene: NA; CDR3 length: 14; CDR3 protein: CASSYFLGALGYTF; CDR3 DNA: TGTGCCAGCAGTTACTTCTTGGGGGCGCTGGGCTACACCTTC
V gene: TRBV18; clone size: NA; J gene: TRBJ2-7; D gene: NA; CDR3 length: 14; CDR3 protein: CASSPGRSSYEQYF; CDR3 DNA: TGTGCCAGCTCACCGGGGCGGAGCTCCTACGAGCAGTACTTC
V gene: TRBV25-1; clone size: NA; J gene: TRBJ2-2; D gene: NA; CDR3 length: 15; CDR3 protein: CASSERGKDTGELFF; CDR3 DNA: TGTGCCAGCAGTGAACGAGGGAAGGACACCGGGGAGCTGTTTTTT